This TCR beta chain was found in a study of CD8 T cells in Susac syndrome. As for the study in general: At blood draw, Susac syndrome patients were therapy-naive, on corticosteroids, or on intravenous immunoglobulin alone.

When the RNA was reverse transcribed, random hexamers were used with an input of 0.5 to 1 ug. Multiplex immunoSEQ PCR targeted 54 Vbeta and 13 Jbeta TCR beta segments. Using its own MiXCR run on the immunoSEQ multiplex PCR reads, TCRdb lists one record per CDR3 protein. This sample has about 140,000 distinct CDR3 sequences, with approximately 95% found just once. Trimming left V 2 bases short and J 6 bases short, with 11 bases between. Germline CDR1 reads SGHTA; CDR2 reads FQGNSA. The CDR3 has 14 amino acids. The clonotype originates from a human donor with Susac syndrome. Input material: CD4+ T cells from PBMCs. This chain connects TRBV7-2 to TRBJ2-1; D gene uncertain. The CDR3 nucleotides are TGTGCCAGCAGCTTAAAAGGATTCCTCAATGAGCAGTTCTTC. Its protein is CASSLKGFLNEQFF.